What follows are 15 T cell receptor beta chains derived from one specimen sequenced in a study of neurological immune-mediated disorders. TCRdb itself ran the 5' RACE reads through MiXCR, one entry per CDR3 protein. The table includes about 81,000 distinct CDR3 sequences, 3.5% to 5.5% detected once. Time point defined: longitudinal time-point 3. Sample: PBMCs. The receptor source for this set is an older woman with multiple sclerosis.

This clonotype showed up many times. V and J are TRBV5-1 and TRBJ2-1; D possibly uses TRBD1 or TRBD2 (7 bases each). The CDR3 loop spans 15 amino acids. The V end lost 0 bases, the J end lost 6 bases, and 13 bases lay between the germline ends. Looked up from germline, CDR1 is SGHRS and CDR2 is YFSETQ. Here the CDR3 DNA reads TGCGCCAGCAGCTTGGAGGGGGGGACAGCCAATGAGCAGTTCTTC. Translating it yields CASSLEGGTANEQFF.

This clonotype has a count of ten or more. For the CDR3, the DNA is TGCAGCGCTGGAGCCGGGACAGGGTCCGGGGAGCTGTTTTTT. Translation: CSAGAGTGSGELFF. The gene calls are TRBV29-1 and TRBJ2-2; TRBD1 matches at 9 bases. Germline loops: CDR1 SQVTM, CDR2 ANQGSEA. CDR3 length: 14 amino acids. The trim removed 7 bases at V and 6 bases at J, leaving 9 bases unmatched.

This clonotype was found many times. The rearrangement joins TRBV28 to TRBJ2-3, with D possibly being TRBD2 (6 bases). This CDR3 has 14 residues. Germline assignment: CDR1 MDHEN and CDR2 SYDVKM. The V and J ends lost 2 bases and 4 bases respectively, with 10 bases between them. CDR3 DNA: TGTGCCAGCAGTTTAGGCGGGGCTCCAGATACGCAGTATTTT. Translated: CASSLGGAPDTQYF.

This clonotype occurred many times. An end of the junction does not agree with germline; a read error may underlie this. V and J are TRBV29-1 and TRBJ2-7, with 11 nucleotides matching TRBD1. The CDR3 runs to 13 residues. Germline lookup yields CDR1 SQVTM and CDR2 ANQGSEA. This chain's CDR3 is CSVEGTGGFGQYF. In DNA, the CDR3 is TGCAGCGTGGAAGGGACAGGGGGATTCGGGCAGTACTTC.

This clonotype was recorded many times. The rearrangement joins TRBV20-1 to TRBJ1-1; TRBD1 is a possible D gene (5 bases). The CDR3 is made up of 13 amino acids. The V and J ends lost 5 bases and 2 bases respectively, with 12 bases between them. Germline lookup yields CDR1 DFQATT and CDR2 SNEGSKA (reference sequence). The CDR3 DNA is TGCAGTGCTCACCGGGACTCCAACACTGAAGCTTTCTTT. Translating it yields CSAHRDSNTEAFF.

At least ten counts were recorded for this clonotype. The CDR3 bases are TGTGCCAGCAGTGTGGACCGGGACTATGGCTACACCTTC. Protein sequence: CASSVDRDYGYTF. The genes are TRBV12-3 or TRBV12-4 and TRBJ1-2, with D uncertain. V lost 5 bases, J lost 3 bases, and 10 bases lay in between. There are 13 residues in the CDR3.

This clonotype was counted many times. V gene TRBV29-1 combines with J gene TRBJ2-2; unclear D gene. This CDR3 contains 11 residues. The V end was cut by 4 bases, the J end by 0 bases, with 0 bases between. The germline V gene encodes CDR1 SQVTM and CDR2 ANQGSEA. Here the CDR3 reads CSVANTGELFF. The CDR3 region has the DNA TGCAGCGTTGCGAACACCGGGGAGCTGTTTTTT.

In this sample, this clonotype turned up many times. The chain is built from TRBV11-1 and TRBJ2-2, with 7 bases matching TRBD1. The ends lost 3 bases at V and 5 bases at J; junction bases unmatched: 6. The CDR3 extends over 15 amino acids. Germline V CDR1 and CDR2: SGHAT, FQDESV (reference sequence). CDR3 protein: CASSLETGATGELFF. The CDR3 DNA reads as TGTGCCAGCAGCTTGGAAACAGGGGCGACCGGGGAGCTGTTTTTT. Full variable domain (missing parts from reference TRBV11-1 and TRBJ2-2): EAEVAQSPRYKITEKSQAVAFWCDPISGHATLYWYRQILGQGPELLVQFQDESVVDDSQLPKDRFSAERLKGVDSTLKIQPAELGDSAMYLCASSLETGATGELFFGEGSRLTVL.

Many counts were recorded for this clonotype. The V call is TRBV12-3 or TRBV12-4, the J call TRBJ1-5; D not certain. The V end lost 1 base, the J end lost 5 bases, and 6 bases lay between the germline ends. This CDR3 spans 13 amino acids. The CDR3: CASSLGAYQPQHF. CDR3 nucleotides: TGTGCCAGCAGTTTAGGGGCCTATCAGCCCCAGCATTTT.

This clonotype has ten or more counts. The J gene is TRBJ2-1, the V gene TRBV4-1; D might be TRBD2 (5 bases). V shed 2 bases and J shed 5 bases, with 19 bases lying between them. The CDR3 is 17 amino acids. The germline CDR1 and CDR2 sequences are MGHRA and YSYEKL. The CDR3 bases are TGCGCCAGCAGCCAACTATTCCGCGAGGCGGGCCACAATGAGCAGTTCTTC. Amino acids: CASSQLFREAGHNEQFF.

This clonotype was picked up many times. The chain recombines TRBV12-3 or TRBV12-4 with TRBJ2-2; 8 nucleotides line up with TRBD2. V shed 6 bases, J shed 5 bases, and the junction held 11 bases outside the gene matches. This CDR3 contains 16 residues. CDR3 DNA sequence: TGTGCCAGCAGCCCCTTCGGGGGGGCAGGGACCGGGGAGCTGTTTTTT. Its translation: CASSPFGGAGTGELFF.

This clonotype was seen at least ten times. The chain combines TRBV3-1 with TRBJ2-1; the D is unclear. The V gene's germline CDR1 is LGHDT and CDR2 YNNKEL (reference sequence). V was trimmed by 0 bases and J by 7 bases, leaving 4 bases between them. CDR3 length: 12 amino acids. CDR3 DNA sequence: TGTGCCAGCAGCCAAGATGTGAATGAGCAGTTCTTC. It is translated as CASSQDVNEQFF.

This clonotype was picked up many times. This chain joins TRBV7-2 and TRBJ2-5; TRBD1 aligns across 8 bases. V dropped 4 bases and J dropped 2; count of bases not matched to a gene: 3. Germline V gene data show CDR1 as SGHTA and CDR2 as FQGNSA. This CDR3 contains 14 residues. CDR3 nucleotide sequence: TGTGCCAGCAGCTCTCGGACAGGGCAAGAGACCCAGTACTTC. Protein product: CASSSRTGQETQYF.

This clonotype has at least ten counts. This chain connects TRBV7-8 to TRBJ1-1; TRBD1 might be the D (6 bases). With 5 bases removed from V and 1 base from J, the gap between germline ends came to 11 bases. The CDR3 extends over 14 amino acids. Germline V CDR1 and CDR2: SGHVS, FQNEAQ. The CDR3 loop is CASSGVTGNTEAFF. CDR3 DNA sequence: TGTGCCAGCAGCGGGGTGACAGGGAACACTGAAGCTTTCTTT.

The V gene is TRBV29-1, the J gene TRBJ2-7; D ambiguous. Germline assignment: CDR1 SQVTM and CDR2 ANQGSEA. The CDR3 is 12 residues long. Deletions cut 4 bases from V and 3 bases from J, with 10 bases between. Here the CDR3 reads CSVVVGNYEQYF. The CDR3 bases are TGCAGCGTTGTTGTCGGAAACTACGAGCAGTACTTC.